The rows below give T cell receptor beta chains drawn from one sample of a study of T cells in Graves' hyperthyroidism and ophthalmopathy. TCRdb re-derived calls from the multiplex PCR reads in MiXCR, one entry per CDR3 protein. Altogether some 370,000 distinct CDR3 sequences are present, about 14% being singletons, with the ten largest covering around 27%. Sequencing input: blood. The receptor set was obtained from a man aged 50-59 years with Graves' ophthalmopathy. The CDR3 runs from the conserved cysteine through the conserved F or W. Fields, in order: J gene, clone size, V gene, D gene, CDR3 protein, CDR3 DNA. A D gene is named only where the DNA matches it firmly. The size field is filled for only some rows; it gives once, few, many or a size class.

J: TRBJ2-3
size: many
V: TRBV13
D: TRBD1
CDR3: CASSAIGTGKPDTQYF
DNA: TGTGCCAGCAGCGCTATTGGGACAGGTAAACCAGATACGCAGTATTTT

J: TRBJ2-1
size: many
V: TRBV11-2
D: TRBD2
CDR3: CASSFLTSGNFNEQFF
DNA: TGTGCCAGCAGCTTCCTCACTAGCGGGAACTTCAATGAGCAGTTCTTC

J: TRBJ2-5
size: few
V: TRBV12-3/TRBV12-4
D: -
CDR3: CASSFFRDVETQYF
DNA: TGTGCCAGCAGTTTCTTTAGGGACGTGGAGACCCAGTACTTC

J: TRBJ2-1
size: many
V: TRBV5-5
D: -
CDR3: CASSLEWTVPGYNEQFF
DNA: TGTGCCAGCAGCTTAGAATGGACAGTCCCGGGCTACAATGAGCAGTTCTTC

J: TRBJ2-2
size: many
V: TRBV3-1
D: -
CDR3: CASSQEMGNGELFF
DNA: TGTGCCAGCAGCCAAGAAATGGGAAATGGGGAGCTGTTTTTT

J: TRBJ2-7
size: -
V: TRBV4-2
D: TRBD1
CDR3: CASSQDESDRAWEQYF
DNA: TGTGCCAGCAGCCAAGATGAGTCGGACAGGGCTTGGGAGCAGTACTTC

J: TRBJ2-7
size: few
V: TRBV7-2
D: TRBD2
CDR3: CASSQRLAESYEQYF
DNA: TGTGCCAGCAGCCAGAGACTAGCGGAATCCTACGAGCAGTACTTC

J: TRBJ1-5
size: -
V: TRBV6-5
D: -
CDR3: CASSSVGGGGYQPQHF
DNA: TGTGCCAGCAGTTCTGTGGGGGGGGGGGGGTATCAGCCCCAGCATTTT

J: TRBJ2-2
size: -
V: TRBV7-9
D: -
CDR3: CASSFETRSSGELFF
DNA: TGTGCCAGCAGCTTTGAGACTAGATCGTCCGGGGAGCTGTTTTTT

J: TRBJ2-1
size: many
V: TRBV5-8
D: TRBD2
CDR3: CASSRTSGRDNEQFF
DNA: TGTGCCAGCAGCAGGACTAGCGGGAGAGACAATGAGCAGTTCTTC